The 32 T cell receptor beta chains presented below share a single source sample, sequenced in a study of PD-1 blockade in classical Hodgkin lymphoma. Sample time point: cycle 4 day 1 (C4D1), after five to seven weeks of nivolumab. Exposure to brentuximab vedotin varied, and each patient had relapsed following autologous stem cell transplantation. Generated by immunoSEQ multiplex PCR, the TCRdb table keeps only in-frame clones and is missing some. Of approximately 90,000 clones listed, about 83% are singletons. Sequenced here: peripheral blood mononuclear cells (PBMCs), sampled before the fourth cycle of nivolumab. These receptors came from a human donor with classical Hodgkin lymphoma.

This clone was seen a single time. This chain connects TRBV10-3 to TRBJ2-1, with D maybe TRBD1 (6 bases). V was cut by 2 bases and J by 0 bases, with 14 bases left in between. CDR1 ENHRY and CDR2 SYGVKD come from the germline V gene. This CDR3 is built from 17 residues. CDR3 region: CAISERPGASSYNEQFF. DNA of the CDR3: TGTGCCATCAGTGAGCGTCCAGGGGCTAGCTCCTACAATGAGCAGTTCTTC.

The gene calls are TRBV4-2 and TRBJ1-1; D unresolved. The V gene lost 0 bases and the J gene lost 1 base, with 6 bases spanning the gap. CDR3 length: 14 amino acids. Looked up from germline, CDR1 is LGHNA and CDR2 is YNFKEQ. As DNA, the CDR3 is TGTGCCAGCAGCCAAGATTACGGGAACACTGAAGCTTTCTTT. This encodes CASSQDYGNTEAFF.

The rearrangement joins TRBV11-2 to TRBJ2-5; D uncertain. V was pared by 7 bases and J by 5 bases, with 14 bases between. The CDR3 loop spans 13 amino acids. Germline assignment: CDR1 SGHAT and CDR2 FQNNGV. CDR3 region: CASTFQVRETQYF. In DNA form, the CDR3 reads TGTGCCAGCACCTTCCAGGTTCGGGAGACCCAGTACTTC.

Here the CDR3 reads CASSSGRSETQYF. CDR3 sequence (DNA): TGTGCCAGCAGTTCGGGCAGGTCCGAGACCCAGTACTTC. The chain links TRBV27 to TRBJ2-5, with D unclear. With 4 bases removed from V and 5 bases from J, the gap between germline ends came to 11 bases. The CDR3 is 13 residues long. Per the germline V gene, CDR1 is MNHEY and CDR2 is SMNVEV (reference sequence).

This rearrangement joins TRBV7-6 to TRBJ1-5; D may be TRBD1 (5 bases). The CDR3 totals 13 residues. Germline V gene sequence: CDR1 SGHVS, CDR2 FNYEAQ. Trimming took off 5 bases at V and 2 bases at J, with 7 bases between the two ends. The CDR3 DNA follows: TGTGCCAGCAGCCGGGGGGGCAATCAGCCCCAGCATTTT. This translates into CASSRGGNQPQHF.

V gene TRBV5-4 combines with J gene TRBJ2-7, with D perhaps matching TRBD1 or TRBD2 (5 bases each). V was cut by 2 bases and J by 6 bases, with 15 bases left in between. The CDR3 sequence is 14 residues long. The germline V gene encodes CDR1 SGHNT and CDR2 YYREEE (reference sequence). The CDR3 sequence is CASSFRDGTSEQYF. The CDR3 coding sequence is TGTGCCAGCAGCTTCCGGGACGGGACCTCCGAGCAGTACTTC.

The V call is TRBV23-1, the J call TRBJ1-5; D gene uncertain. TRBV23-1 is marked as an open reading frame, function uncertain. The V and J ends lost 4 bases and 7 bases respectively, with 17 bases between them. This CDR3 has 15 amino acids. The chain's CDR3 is CASSPTPRVGQPQHF. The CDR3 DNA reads TGCGCCAGCAGTCCCACACCGCGGGTCGGCCAGCCCCAGCATTTT.

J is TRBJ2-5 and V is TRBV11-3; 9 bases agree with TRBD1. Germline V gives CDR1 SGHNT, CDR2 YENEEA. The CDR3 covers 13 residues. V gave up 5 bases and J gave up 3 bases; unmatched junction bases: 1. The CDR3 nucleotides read TGTGCCAGCAGCCGGGACAGGGAAGAGACCCAGTACTTC. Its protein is CASSRDREETQYF.

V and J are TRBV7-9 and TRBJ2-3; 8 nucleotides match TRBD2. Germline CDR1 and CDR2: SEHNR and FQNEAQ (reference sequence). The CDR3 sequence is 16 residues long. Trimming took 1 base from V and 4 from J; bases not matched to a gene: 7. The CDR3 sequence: CASSLGGREGSDTQYF. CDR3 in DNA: TGTGCCAGCAGCTTAGGAGGACGGGAGGGCTCAGATACGCAGTATTTT. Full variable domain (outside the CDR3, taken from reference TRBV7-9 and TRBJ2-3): DTGVSQNPRHKITKRGQNVTFRCDPISEHNRLYWYRQTLGQGPEFLTYFQNEAQLEKSRLLSDRFSAERPKGSFSTLEIQRTEQGDSAMYLCASSLGGREGSDTQYFGPGTRLTVL.

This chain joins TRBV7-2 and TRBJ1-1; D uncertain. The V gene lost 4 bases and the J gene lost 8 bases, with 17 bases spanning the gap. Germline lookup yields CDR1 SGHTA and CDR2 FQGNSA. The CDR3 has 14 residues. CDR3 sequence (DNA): TGTGCCAGCAGCTCAAATTTGCGAGTGGGAGAAGCTTTCTTT. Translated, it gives CASSSNLRVGEAFF.

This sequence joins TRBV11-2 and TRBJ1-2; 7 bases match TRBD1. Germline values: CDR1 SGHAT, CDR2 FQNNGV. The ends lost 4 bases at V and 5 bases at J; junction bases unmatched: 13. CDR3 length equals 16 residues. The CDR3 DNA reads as TGTGCCAGCAGCTCGGGCAGGGGGTCTTTCGGGTATGGCTACACCTTC. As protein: CASSSGRGSFGYGYTF.

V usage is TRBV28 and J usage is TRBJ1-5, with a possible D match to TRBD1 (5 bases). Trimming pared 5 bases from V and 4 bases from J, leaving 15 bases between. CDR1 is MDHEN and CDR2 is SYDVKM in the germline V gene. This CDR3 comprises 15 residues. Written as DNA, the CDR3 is TGTGCCAGCAGTGCGATGGGGGGACCAAATCAGCCCCAGCATTTT. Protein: CASSAMGGPNQPQHF.

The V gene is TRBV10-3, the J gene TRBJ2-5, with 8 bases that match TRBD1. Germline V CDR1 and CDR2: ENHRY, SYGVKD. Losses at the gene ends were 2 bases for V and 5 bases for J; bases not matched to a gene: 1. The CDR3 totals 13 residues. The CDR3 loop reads CAISEGTGETQYF. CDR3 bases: TGTGCCATCAGTGAGGGGACAGGCGAGACCCAGTACTTC.

The CDR3 nucleotides are TGTGCCAGCAGCTTCCAGCCGAACAACCTTTTGGGGGAGACCCAGTACTTC. Amino acids: CASSFQPNNLLGETQYF. The chain recombines TRBV5-5 with TRBJ2-5; no reliable D call. The germline gives CDR1 SGHKS, CDR2 YYEKEE (reference sequence). The V gene lost 2 bases and the J gene lost 5 bases, with 22 bases spanning the gap. The CDR3 totals 17 residues.

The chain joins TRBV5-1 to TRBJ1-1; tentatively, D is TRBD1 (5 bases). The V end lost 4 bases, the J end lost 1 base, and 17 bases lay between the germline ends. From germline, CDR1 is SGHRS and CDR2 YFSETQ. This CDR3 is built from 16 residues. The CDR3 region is CASSGRDRRGNTEAFF. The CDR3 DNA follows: TGCGCCAGCAGCGGGCGGGACCGACGGGGGAACACTGAAGCTTTCTTT.

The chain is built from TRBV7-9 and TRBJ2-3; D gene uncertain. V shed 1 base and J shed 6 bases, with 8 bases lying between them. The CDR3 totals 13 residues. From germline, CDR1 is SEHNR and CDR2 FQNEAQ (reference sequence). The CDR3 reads CASSLGAWDTQYF. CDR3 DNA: TGTGCCAGCAGCTTAGGAGCGTGGGATACGCAGTATTTT.

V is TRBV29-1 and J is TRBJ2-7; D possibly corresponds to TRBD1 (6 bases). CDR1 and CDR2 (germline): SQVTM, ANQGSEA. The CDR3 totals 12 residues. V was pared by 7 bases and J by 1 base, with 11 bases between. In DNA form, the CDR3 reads TGCAGCGCAAAGACAGGTTCCTACGAGCAGTACTTC. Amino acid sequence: CSAKTGSYEQYF.

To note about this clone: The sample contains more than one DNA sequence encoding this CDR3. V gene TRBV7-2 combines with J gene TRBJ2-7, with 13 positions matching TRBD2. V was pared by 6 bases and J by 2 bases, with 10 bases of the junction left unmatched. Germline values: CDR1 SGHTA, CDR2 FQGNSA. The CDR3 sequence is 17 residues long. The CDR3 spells CASSPTSGRRRPYEQYF. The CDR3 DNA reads TGTGCCAGCAGTCCGACTAGCGGGAGGCGTAGGCCCTACGAGCAGTACTTC.

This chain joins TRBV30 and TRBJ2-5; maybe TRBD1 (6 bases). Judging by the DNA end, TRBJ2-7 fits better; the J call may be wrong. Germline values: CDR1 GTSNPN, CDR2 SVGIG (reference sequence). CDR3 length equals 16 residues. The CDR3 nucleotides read TGTGCCTGGAACCGGGCGCCGGCTGGGGGCTCAGGCGAGCAGTACTTC. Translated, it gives CAWNRAPAGGSGEQYF.

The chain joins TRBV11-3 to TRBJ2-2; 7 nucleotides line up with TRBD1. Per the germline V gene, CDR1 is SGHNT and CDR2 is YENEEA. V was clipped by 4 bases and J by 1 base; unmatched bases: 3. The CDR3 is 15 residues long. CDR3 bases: TGTGCCAGCAGCTCAGGGGACAGGAACACCGGGGAGCTGTTTTTT. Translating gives CASSSGDRNTGELFF. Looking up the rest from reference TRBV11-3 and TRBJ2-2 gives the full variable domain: EAGVVQSPRYKIIEKKQPVAFWCNPISGHNTLYWYLQNLGQGPELLIRYENEEAVDDSQLPKDRFSAERLKGVDSTLKIQPAELGDSAVYLCASSSGDRNTGELFFGEGSRLTVL.

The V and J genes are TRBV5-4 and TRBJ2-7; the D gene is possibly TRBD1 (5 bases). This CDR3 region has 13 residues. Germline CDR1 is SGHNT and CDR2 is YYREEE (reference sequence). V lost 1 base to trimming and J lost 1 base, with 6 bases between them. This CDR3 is CASSLRGSYEQYF. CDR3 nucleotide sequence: TGTGCCAGCAGCTTGAGGGGATCCTACGAGCAGTACTTC.

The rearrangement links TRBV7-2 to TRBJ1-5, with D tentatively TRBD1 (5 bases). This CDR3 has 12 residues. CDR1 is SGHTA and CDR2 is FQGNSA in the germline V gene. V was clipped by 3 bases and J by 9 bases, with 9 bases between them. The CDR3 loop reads CASSFLGRPQHF. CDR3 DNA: TGTGCCAGCAGCTTTTTGGGGCGGCCCCAGCATTTT.

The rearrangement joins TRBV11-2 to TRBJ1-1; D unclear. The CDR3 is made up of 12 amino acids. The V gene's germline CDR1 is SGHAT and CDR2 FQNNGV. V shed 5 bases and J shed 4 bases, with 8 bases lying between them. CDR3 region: CASSQQVTEAFF. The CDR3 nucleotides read TGTGCCAGCAGCCAACAAGTCACTGAAGCTTTCTTT.

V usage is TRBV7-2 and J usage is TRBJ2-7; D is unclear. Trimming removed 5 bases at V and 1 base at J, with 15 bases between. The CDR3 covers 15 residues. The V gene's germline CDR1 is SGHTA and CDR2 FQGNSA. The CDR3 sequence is CASSENLSRSYEQYF. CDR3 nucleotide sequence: TGTGCCAGCAGCGAAAACCTCAGTAGATCCTACGAGCAGTACTTC.

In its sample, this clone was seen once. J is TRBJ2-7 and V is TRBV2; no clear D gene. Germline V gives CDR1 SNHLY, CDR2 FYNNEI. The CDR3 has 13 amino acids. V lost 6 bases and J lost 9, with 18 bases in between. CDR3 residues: CASSQMDVSAQYF. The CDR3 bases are TGTGCCAGCAGCCAAATGGACGTATCGGCGCAGTACTTC. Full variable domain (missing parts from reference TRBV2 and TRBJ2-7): EPEVTQTPSHQVTQMGQEVILRCVPISNHLYFYWYRQILGQKVEFLVSFYNNEISEKSEIFDDQFSVERPDGSNFTLKIRSTKLEDSAMYFCASSQMDVSAQYFGPGTRLTVT.

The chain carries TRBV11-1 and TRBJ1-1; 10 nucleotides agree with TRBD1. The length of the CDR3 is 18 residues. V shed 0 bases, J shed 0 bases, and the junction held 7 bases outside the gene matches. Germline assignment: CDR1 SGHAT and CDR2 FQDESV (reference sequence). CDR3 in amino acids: CASSLAWGQGRLNTEAFF. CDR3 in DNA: TGTGCCAGCAGCTTAGCCTGGGGACAGGGGAGACTGAACACTGAAGCTTTCTTT.

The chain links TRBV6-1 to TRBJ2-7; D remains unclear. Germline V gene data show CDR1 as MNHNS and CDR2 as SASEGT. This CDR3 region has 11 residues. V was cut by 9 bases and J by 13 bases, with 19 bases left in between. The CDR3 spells CASSPPAGSYF. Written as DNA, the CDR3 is TGTGCCAGTTCTCCACCCGCCGGGTCTTACTTC.

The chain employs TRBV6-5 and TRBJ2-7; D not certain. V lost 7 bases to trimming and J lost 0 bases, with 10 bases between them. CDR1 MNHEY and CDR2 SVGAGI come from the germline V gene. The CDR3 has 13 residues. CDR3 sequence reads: CASKIPHSYEQYF. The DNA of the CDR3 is TGTGCCAGCAAGATCCCACACTCCTACGAGCAGTACTTC.

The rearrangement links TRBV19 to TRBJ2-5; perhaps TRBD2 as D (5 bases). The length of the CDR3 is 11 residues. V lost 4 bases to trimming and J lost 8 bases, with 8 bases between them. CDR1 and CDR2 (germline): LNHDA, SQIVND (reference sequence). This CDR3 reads CASSNGITQYF. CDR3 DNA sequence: TGTGCCAGTAGTAACGGGATAACCCAGTACTTC. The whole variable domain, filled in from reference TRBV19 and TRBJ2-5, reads DGGITQSPKYLFRKEGQNVTLSCEQNLNHDAMYWYRQDPGQGLRLIYYSQIVNDFQKGDIAEGYSVSREKKESFPLTVTSAQKNPTAFYLCASSNGITQYFGPGTRLLVL.

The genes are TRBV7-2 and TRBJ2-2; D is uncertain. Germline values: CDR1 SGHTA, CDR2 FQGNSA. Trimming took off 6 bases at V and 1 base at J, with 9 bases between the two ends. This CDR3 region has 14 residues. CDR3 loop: CASSQNVNTGELFF. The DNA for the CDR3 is TGTGCCAGCAGTCAGAACGTGAACACCGGGGAGCTGTTTTTT.

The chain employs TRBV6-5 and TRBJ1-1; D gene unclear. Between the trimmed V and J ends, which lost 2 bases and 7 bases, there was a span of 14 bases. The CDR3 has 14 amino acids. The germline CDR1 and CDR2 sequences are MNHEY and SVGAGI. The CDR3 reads CASSYSLVEVEAFF. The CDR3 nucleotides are TGTGCCAGCAGTTACAGCTTAGTGGAGGTTGAAGCTTTCTTT.

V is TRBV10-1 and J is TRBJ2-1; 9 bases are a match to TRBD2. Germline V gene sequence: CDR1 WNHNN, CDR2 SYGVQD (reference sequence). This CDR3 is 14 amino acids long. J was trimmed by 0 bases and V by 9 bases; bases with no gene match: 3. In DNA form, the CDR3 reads TGCGCCAGTGCTAGCGGGACCTCCTACAATGAGCAGTTCTTC. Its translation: CASASGTSYNEQFF.